One and the same sample provided the 23 T cell receptor beta chains below, sequenced in a study of T-cell reconstitution after alpha-beta-depleted transplantation in children. Construction of the TCRbeta library involved unique molecular identifiers. TCRdb re-called the PCR reads through MiXCR, storing one row per CDR3 protein. Found here are almost 400,000 distinct CDR3 sequences, roughly 21% of them singletons; the top ten hold 3.5% to 4%. The sample here was PBMCs from the stem cell graft donor, taken from the stem cell graft. Source of these receptors: a human donor who donated a stem cell graft to a child with acute myeloid leukemia.

The gene calls are TRBV5-1 and TRBJ2-7; 10 nucleotides match TRBD2. Trimming removed 4 bases from V and 3 bases from J; junction bases left unmatched: 7. Germline-derived CDR1 and CDR2 are SGHRS and YFSETQ. The CDR3 extends over 15 amino acids. CDR3 coding DNA: TGCGCCAGCAGCGCGGGGACTAGCGCCCACTACGAGCAGTACTTC. Protein sequence: CASSAGTSAHYEQYF. The entire variable domain, with the rest obtained from reference TRBV5-1 and TRBJ2-7, is as follows: KAGVTQTPRYLIKTRGQQVTLSCSPISGHRSVSWYQQTPGQGLQFLFEYFSETQRNKGNFPGRFSGRQFSNSRSEMNVSTLELGDSALYLCASSAGTSAHYEQYFGPGTRLTVT.

The chain recombines TRBV11-1 with TRBJ2-6, with TRBD1 matching over 7 bases. The ends lost 3 bases at V and 4 bases at J; junction bases unmatched: 6. The CDR3 sequence is 16 residues long. The germline V gene has CDR1 SGHAT and CDR2 FQDESV (reference sequence). The CDR3 DNA follows: TGTGCCAGCAGCTTGGATACAGGGGCGGGGGCCAACGTCCTGACTTTC. This gives the protein CASSLDTGAGANVLTF.

The sample holds many counts of this clonotype. V usage is TRBV12-3 or TRBV12-4 and J usage is TRBJ1-6, with D maybe TRBD1 (5 bases). V lost 7 bases, J lost 9 bases, and 13 bases lay in between. There are 13 residues in the CDR3. CDR3 loop: CASKTDTGSPLHF. DNA for the CDR3: TGTGCCAGCAAAACGGACACTGGTTCACCCCTCCACTTT.

The chain has TRBV20-1 and TRBJ2-3; 8 nucleotides match TRBD2. The ends lost 0 bases at V and 0 bases at J; junction bases unmatched: 2. The germline CDR1 and CDR2 sequences are DFQATT and SNEGSKA (reference sequence). CDR3 length equals 15 residues. CDR3 bases: TGCAGTGCTAGAGAACTAGCGGCTAGCACAGATACGCAGTATTTT. It codes for CSARELAASTDTQYF.

This clonotype has just a few counts. This chain connects TRBV27 to TRBJ2-1, with 8 nucleotides matching TRBD1. Germline V gene data show CDR1 as MNHEY and CDR2 as SMNVEV (reference sequence). The ends lost 6 bases at V and 5 bases at J; junction bases unmatched: 6. The CDR3 spans 14 residues. DNA for the CDR3: TGTGCCAGCAGAGGACAGGGAGGCCACAATGAGCAGTTCTTC. Translated, it gives CASRGQGGHNEQFF.

In its sample, this clonotype was seen a few times. The chain carries TRBV5-1 and TRBJ2-1; 7 bases fit TRBD1. With V trimmed by 0 bases and J by 5 bases, 14 bases remained unmatched. The CDR3 spans 18 residues. From germline, CDR1 is SGHRS and CDR2 YFSETQ. The CDR3 here is CASSLGPRRGQMNNEQFF. The DNA of the CDR3 is TGCGCCAGCAGCTTGGGACCCCGCCGGGGACAGATGAACAATGAGCAGTTCTTC. The full variable domain, completed using reference TRBV5-1 and TRBJ2-1, is KAGVTQTPRYLIKTRGQQVTLSCSPISGHRSVSWYQQTPGQGLQFLFEYFSETQRNKGNFPGRFSGRQFSNSRSEMNVSTLELGDSALYLCASSLGPRRGQMNNEQFFGPGTRLTVL.

This clonotype has a single count. Here the CDR3 DNA reads TGTGCCAGCAGTTTATCCCAGGGTCTCTCTGGAAACACCATATATTTT. Encoded protein: CASSLSQGLSGNTIYF. The chain has TRBV12-3 or TRBV12-4 and TRBJ1-3; perhaps TRBD1 as D (5 bases). V lost 2 bases and J 0 bases, leaving 11 bases between the germline ends. This CDR3 spans 16 amino acids.

This clonotype was counted many times. In nucleotides, the CDR3 is TGCAGTGCTCCCCGAGGGGTCACAGATACGCAGTATTTT. This encodes CSAPRGVTDTQYF. V gene TRBV20-1 combines with J gene TRBJ2-3, with D perhaps being TRBD1 or TRBD2 (5 bases each). Germline V gives CDR1 DFQATT, CDR2 SNEGSKA (reference sequence). Trimming cost V 5 bases and J 2 bases, with 11 bases left between them. This CDR3 spans 13 amino acids.

There are many counts of this clonotype. The CDR3 region is CSADILLDEQYF. CDR3 DNA sequence: TGCAGTGCTGACATCCTCCTGGACGAGCAGTACTTC. The chain employs TRBV20-1 and TRBJ2-7, with D hard to call. The V gene's germline CDR1 is DFQATT and CDR2 SNEGSKA (reference sequence). This CDR3 has 12 amino acids. The V end lost 5 bases, the J end lost 5 bases, and 13 bases lay between the germline ends.

This clonotype showed up many times. V is TRBV29-1 and J is TRBJ2-1, with 8 bases matching TRBD1. The germline gives CDR1 SQVTM, CDR2 ANQGSEA. The trim removed 6 bases at V and 5 bases at J, leaving 12 bases unmatched. CDR3 length equals 15 residues. CDR3: CSVRLWTGLNNEQFF. The CDR3 DNA sequence: TGCAGCGTGAGGCTTTGGACAGGGTTAAACAATGAGCAGTTCTTC.

This clonotype came up many times. The V and J genes are TRBV12-3 or TRBV12-4 and TRBJ2-4; D unresolved. The CDR3 covers 12 residues. The CDR3 DNA sequence: TGTCCCTTAGCATTAGCCAAAAACATTCAGTACTTC. This gives the protein CPLALAKNIQYF.

This clonotype occurred once. The chain joins TRBV25-1 to TRBJ2-2; 9 bases fit TRBD2. J gave up 3 bases and V 1 base, and 3 bases lay outside the gene matches. Germline loops: CDR1 MGHDK, CDR2 SYGVNS. The CDR3 is made up of 16 amino acids. Here the CDR3 DNA reads TGTGCCAGCAGTGAATTAGGCGGGAGGGACACCGGGGAGCTGTTTTTT. It yields the protein CASSELGGRDTGELFF.

The chain carries TRBV5-5 and TRBJ2-2; TRBD2 aligns across 9 bases. In germline, CDR1 is SGHKS, CDR2 YYEKEE (reference sequence). This CDR3 is built from 14 residues. The V gene end was trimmed by 4 bases and the J gene end by 7 bases; junction bases not matched to a gene: 5. The CDR3 sequence is CASSAGLAVGELFF. CDR3 coding DNA: TGTGCCAGCAGCGCGGGACTAGCAGTCGGGGAGCTGTTTTTT.

This rearrangement joins TRBV20-1 to TRBJ2-7; no reliable D call. V shed 0 bases and J shed 3 bases, with 9 bases lying between them. The CDR3 loop spans 13 amino acids. Germline CDR1 reads DFQATT; CDR2 reads SNEGSKA (reference sequence). The CDR3 sequence is CSARDGSIYEQYF. CDR3 nucleotides: TGCAGTGCTAGAGATGGCTCCATCTACGAGCAGTACTTC.

This clonotype was recorded many times. The chain combines TRBV12-3 or TRBV12-4 with TRBJ2-7; D gene unclear. The CDR3 extends over 9 amino acids. V shed 7 bases and J shed 6 bases, with 4 bases lying between them. The CDR3 nucleotides read TGTGCCAGCATCTGCGAGCAGTACTTC. It specifies CASICEQYF.

In this sample, this clonotype turned up a few times. The chain links TRBV28 to TRBJ2-1; 7 nucleotides agree with TRBD1. CDR1 MDHEN and CDR2 SYDVKM come from the germline V gene. The V segment lost 4 bases and the J segment 7 bases; nucleotides outside the gene matches: 13. The CDR3 length is 16 residues. CDR3 in DNA: TGTGCCAGCAGTTCGCGAACAGGGGCGGGCAGGAATGAGCAGTTCTTC. This gives the protein CASSSRTGAGRNEQFF. The full variable domain, rest sourced from reference TRBV28 and TRBJ2-1, is DVKVTQSSRYLVKRTGEKVFLECVQDMDHENMFWYRQDPGLGLRLIYFSYDVKMKEKGDIPEGYSVSREKKERFSLILESASTNQTSMYLCASSSRTGAGRNEQFFGPGTRLTVL.

The chain uses TRBV9 and TRBJ2-3; a possible D gene is TRBD2 (6 bases). This CDR3 is built from 15 residues. Trimming left V 7 bases short and J 2 bases short, with 17 bases between. CDR1 and CDR2 (germline): SGDLS, YYNGEE. CDR3 DNA sequence: TGTGCCAGCGGAGGAGGGCCGGGTAACACAGATACGCAGTATTTT. It codes for CASGGGPGNTDTQYF.

The V and J genes are TRBV9 and TRBJ2-7, with D perhaps TRBD1 (6 bases). Trimming removed 4 bases at V and 4 bases at J, with 18 bases between. There are 15 residues in the CDR3. Per germline, CDR1 SGDLS and CDR2 YYNGEE. Here the CDR3 reads CASSLRQEPPYEQYF. As DNA, the CDR3 is TGTGCCAGCAGCCTACGACAGGAACCGCCTTACGAGCAGTACTTC.

This clonotype was seen repeatedly, ten times or more. This chain connects TRBV12-3 or TRBV12-4 to TRBJ2-7, with D unclear. With 4 bases removed from V and 7 bases from J, the gap between germline ends came to 29 bases. The CDR3 runs to 18 residues. The CDR3 nucleotides are TGTGCCAGCAGTTCTGAACCCACCCCGGCCAAACCGTTAGGGGAGCAGTACTTC. Encoded protein: CASSSEPTPAKPLGEQYF.

This clonotype was found many times. This rearrangement joins TRBV9 to TRBJ2-1; D is unresolved. The CDR3 contains 13 residues. V dropped 0 bases and J dropped 0 bases, with 1 base sitting between them. The germline gives CDR1 SGDLS, CDR2 YYNGEE. CDR3 in DNA: TGTGCCAGCAGCGTAGGCTCCTACAATGAGCAGTTCTTC. It encodes CASSVGSYNEQFF.

The genes are TRBV12-3 or TRBV12-4 and TRBJ2-5; D remains unclear. V was shortened by 7 bases and J by 5 bases, with 8 bases between the two germline ends. The CDR3 runs to 11 residues. CDR3 DNA: TGTGCCAGCACCAATCTGGAGACCCAGTACTTC. It encodes CASTNLETQYF.

The gene calls are TRBV5-5 and TRBJ2-7; D not certain. Germline V gene sequence: CDR1 SGHKS, CDR2 YYEKEE (reference sequence). CDR3 size: 13 residues. Between the trimmed V and J ends, which lost 1 base and 5 bases, there was a span of 10 bases. The CDR3: CASSLQPHDEQYF. The CDR3 DNA sequence: TGTGCCAGCAGCTTGCAACCTCACGACGAGCAGTACTTC.

This clonotype was detected many times. The chain combines TRBV12-3 or TRBV12-4 with TRBJ2-1, with 12 bases lining up with TRBD1. Trimming at V came to 6 bases and at J to 7 bases, leaving 7 bases not matched to a gene. The CDR3 has 15 amino acids. CDR3 region: CASRKGQGAINEQFF. CDR3 DNA sequence: TGTGCCAGCAGGAAGGGACAGGGGGCGATTAATGAGCAGTTCTTC.